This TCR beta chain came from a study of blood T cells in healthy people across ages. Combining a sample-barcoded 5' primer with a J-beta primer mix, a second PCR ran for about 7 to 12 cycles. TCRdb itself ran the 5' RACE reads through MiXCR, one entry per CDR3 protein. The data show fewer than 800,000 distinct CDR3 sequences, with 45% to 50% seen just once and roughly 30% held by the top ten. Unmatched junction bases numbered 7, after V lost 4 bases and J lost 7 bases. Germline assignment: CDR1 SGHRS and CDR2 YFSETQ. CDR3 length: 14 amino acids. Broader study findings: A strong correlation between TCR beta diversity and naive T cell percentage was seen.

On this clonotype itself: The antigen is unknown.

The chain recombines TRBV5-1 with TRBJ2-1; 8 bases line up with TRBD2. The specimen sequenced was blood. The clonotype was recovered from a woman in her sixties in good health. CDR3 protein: CASSRSGGGNEQFF. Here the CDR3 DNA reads TGCGCCAGCAGCCGCAGCGGGGGTGGTAATGAGCAGTTCTTC.